Shown below are 16 T cell receptor beta chains from a single sample sequenced in a study of shared clonotypes between healthy human individuals. Measured with immunoSEQ multiplex PCR; TCRdb has only the in-frame clones, and not every one. This sample has roughly 2.4 million clones, with nearly 97% found just once. Sample: naive CD4+ T cells sorted from blood. Subset in this sample: CD45RA+ positively selected. These receptors all stem from a man aged 18 to 30 in good health.

As concerns this clone: Distinct nucleotide sequences in the sample also encode this CDR3. V is TRBV9 and J is TRBJ2-1; D gene uncertain. The CDR3 has 14 residues. CDR1 is SGDLS and CDR2 is YYNGEE in the germline V gene. The ends were cut back, 0 bases at V and 5 bases at J, with 9 bases in the middle. The CDR3 reads CASSVVPRDNEQFF. CDR3 nucleotides: TGTGCCAGCAGCGTAGTGCCCCGAGACAATGAGCAGTTCTTC. Full variable domain (rest looked up from reference TRBV9 and TRBJ2-1): DSGVTQTPKHLITATGQRVTLRCSPRSGDLSVYWYQQSLDQGLQFLIQYYNGEERAKGNILERFSAQQFPDLHSELNLSSLELGDSALYFCASSVVPRDNEQFFGPGTRLTVL.

This rearrangement joins TRBV9 to TRBJ2-1; possibly TRBD1 for D (6 bases). This CDR3 has 13 amino acids. Germline V gene sequence: CDR1 SGDLS, CDR2 YYNGEE. V was shortened by 1 base and J by 8 bases, with 10 bases between the two germline ends. The CDR3 is CASSVNPGDEQFF. The CDR3 DNA is TGTGCCAGCAGCGTAAATCCAGGGGATGAGCAGTTCTTC.

The J gene is TRBJ2-5, the V gene TRBV5-6; no reliable D call. The germline V gene encodes CDR1 SGHDT and CDR2 YYEEEE. V was pared by 7 bases and J by 1 base, with 11 bases between. CDR3 length equals 13 residues. The CDR3: CASLARAQETQYF. The CDR3 coding sequence is TGTGCCAGCCTTGCAAGGGCCCAAGAGACCCAGTACTTC.

The genes are TRBV19 and TRBJ2-5; either TRBD1 or TRBD2 may fit D (6 bases each). Germline assignment: CDR1 LNHDA and CDR2 SQIVND (reference sequence). This CDR3 contains 16 residues. Trimming took 3 bases from V and 1 from J, leaving 15 bases between them. CDR3 bases: TGTGCCAGTAGTATTAGGAGGGACACCTTCCAAGAGACCCAGTACTTC. It specifies CASSIRRDTFQETQYF.

The CDR3 spells CASSPGAYGDTQYF. CDR3 sequence (DNA): TGTGCCAGCAGCCCGGGGGCCTATGGAGATACGCAGTATTTT. V is TRBV7-9 and J is TRBJ2-3; D might be TRBD1 or TRBD2, each matching 6 bases. The CDR3 extends over 14 amino acids. With 5 bases removed from V and 5 bases from J, the gap between germline ends came to 14 bases. The V gene's germline CDR1 is SEHNR and CDR2 FQNEAQ (reference sequence).

Worth noting for this clone: At the DNA level, this CDR3 is encoded by other sequences in the same sample as well. V is TRBV7-9 and J is TRBJ2-7; 14 bases line up with TRBD2. The ends lost 5 bases at V and 0 bases at J; junction bases unmatched: 3. The CDR3 consists of 16 residues. The germline V gene encodes CDR1 SEHNR and CDR2 FQNEAQ (reference sequence). CDR3 sequence reads: CASSPGLAGDSYEQYF. The CDR3 nucleotides read TGTGCCAGCAGCCCGGGACTAGCGGGGGACTCCTACGAGCAGTACTTC.

The chain is built from TRBV5-6 and TRBJ1-4; the D gene is possibly TRBD1 (6 bases). Trimming left V 0 bases short and J 6 bases short, with 15 bases between. CDR1 and CDR2 from the germline V gene are SGHDT and YYEEEE. There are 16 residues in the CDR3. The CDR3, as DNA: TGTGCCAGCAGCTTGGTGGGCGCAGGGGCGGATGAAAAACTGTTTTTT. Protein: CASSLVGAGADEKLFF.

With respect to this clone: Other DNA sequences of this sample code for an identical CDR3. The chain is built from TRBV20-1 and TRBJ2-7, with no clear D. In germline, CDR1 is DFQATT, CDR2 SNEGSKA (reference sequence). The CDR3 sequence is 11 residues long. Trimming took off 3 bases at V and 3 bases at J, with 6 bases between the two ends. The DNA of the CDR3 is TGCAGTGCTAGTTGGCTCTACGAGCAGTACTTC. This gives the protein CSASWLYEQYF.

The rearrangement uses TRBV5-5 and TRBJ2-5, with 8 bases fitting TRBD1. V trimming: 4 bases; J trimming: 10 bases; junction bases outside the gene matches: 18. The CDR3 length is 16 residues. Germline V gives CDR1 SGHKS, CDR2 YYEKEE (reference sequence). In nucleotides, the CDR3 is TGTGCCAGCAGCGGGGGAGGAGTGGGACAGGAGGTGCACCAGTACTTC. It codes for CASSGGGVGQEVHQYF.

The V gene is TRBV5-1, the J gene TRBJ2-5; 7 nucleotides align to TRBD1. V shed 4 bases, J shed 2 bases, and the junction held 8 bases outside the gene matches. Germline CDR1 and CDR2: SGHRS and YFSETQ. The CDR3 is 15 residues long. The CDR3 here is CASSQGQHAQETQYF. Written as DNA, the CDR3 is TGCGCCAGCAGCCAGGGACAGCATGCTCAAGAGACCCAGTACTTC.

This clone was seen a single time. J is TRBJ2-4 and V is TRBV5-6; D is uncertain. Looked up from germline, CDR1 is SGHDT and CDR2 is YYEEEE. Trimming removed 1 base from V and 8 bases from J, with 16 bases in between. This CDR3 is built from 15 residues. The CDR3: CASSLKRLNLDIQYF. The CDR3 region has the DNA TGTGCCAGCAGCTTGAAACGGCTGAACCTGGACATTCAGTACTTC.

In nucleotides, the CDR3 is TGTGCCAGCAGCTTGGGTGAGGCCATCTCCTATAATTCACCCCTCCACTTT. Translated, it gives CASSLGEAISYNSPLHF. The chain employs TRBV5-6 and TRBJ1-6; D not resolved. The ends were cut back, 0 bases at V and 0 bases at J, with 10 bases in the middle. Germline V gives CDR1 SGHDT, CDR2 YYEEEE. The CDR3 is 17 residues long.

The chain links TRBV2 to TRBJ2-5; D uncertain. V was trimmed by 4 bases and J by 0 bases, leaving 3 bases between them. CDR3 size: 12 residues. Germline V CDR1 and CDR2: SNHLY, FYNNEI. The CDR3 region has the DNA TGTGCCAGCAGTGTATACCAAGAGACCCAGTACTTC. It translates to CASSVYQETQYF.

The J gene is TRBJ2-3, the V gene TRBV7-9; the D is unclear. The CDR3 covers 15 residues. In germline, CDR1 is SEHNR, CDR2 FQNEAQ (reference sequence). V lost 6 bases and J lost 1, with 14 bases in between. CDR3: CASSFFRAGTDTQYF. Here the CDR3 DNA reads TGTGCCAGCAGTTTTTTTAGGGCGGGCACAGATACGCAGTATTTT.

Written as DNA, the CDR3 is TGCGCCAGCAGCCGCTCCTCCGACGAAAAACTGTTTTTT. Protein product: CASSRSSDEKLFF. The chain links TRBV5-1 to TRBJ1-4; no clear D gene. Germline V gene lookup returns CDR1 SGHRS and CDR2 YFSETQ. The CDR3 covers 13 residues. V lost 4 bases, J lost 8 bases, and 12 bases lay in between. Together with reference TRBV5-1 and TRBJ1-4, the CDR3 gives the full variable domain: KAGVTQTPRYLIKTRGQQVTLSCSPISGHRSVSWYQQTPGQGLQFLFEYFSETQRNKGNFPGRFSGRQFSNSRSEMNVSTLELGDSALYLCASSRSSDEKLFFGSGTQLSVL.

V is TRBV7-2 and J is TRBJ1-6; 7 nucleotides agree with TRBD1. After removal of 5 bases from V and 5 bases from J, the junction contained 3 bases not matched to a gene. From germline, CDR1 is SGHTA and CDR2 FQGNSA. The length of the CDR3 is 14 residues. DNA of the CDR3: TGTGCCAGCAGCACCCAGGGGGATAATTCACCCCTCCACTTT. It codes for CASSTQGDNSPLHF.